What follows are 29 T cell receptor beta chains derived from one specimen sequenced in a study of cytomegalovirus exposure and HLA in healthy donors. The primer mix had 60 Vbeta and 13 Jbeta primers. The assay was immunoSEQ multiplex PCR, and TCRdb's table has in-frame clones only and misses some. Here the sample spans about 190,000 clones, about 80% being singletons. The material sequenced was PBMCs. The receptors derive from a boy aged 5-17 years in good health and CMV-seronegative.

This clone was recorded a few times. The rearrangement uses TRBV29-1 and TRBJ1-2; TRBD1 might be the D (6 bases). Trimming pared 2 bases from V and 8 bases from J, leaving 6 bases between. Germline CDR1 and CDR2: SQVTM and ANQGSEA. The CDR3 length is 10 residues. CDR3 bases: TGCAGCGTTGAAAGGGGGGGCTACACCTTC. As protein: CSVERGGYTF.

This chain uses TRBV10-3 with TRBJ2-1; D ambiguous. V was pared by 8 bases and J by 3 bases, with 11 bases between. Germline V gives CDR1 ENHRY, CDR2 SYGVKD. The CDR3 is 13 amino acids. This CDR3 reads CAILAENYNEQFF. The DNA of the CDR3 is TGTGCCATCTTAGCCGAAAACTACAATGAGCAGTTCTTC.

This chain links TRBV5-1 with TRBJ2-7; 12 bases fit TRBD2. CDR3 length: 15 amino acids. CDR1 SGHRS and CDR2 YFSETQ come from the germline V gene. With V trimmed by 4 bases and J by 1 base, 3 bases remained unmatched. The CDR3 here is CASSTGTSGSYEQYF. Written as DNA, the CDR3 is TGCGCCAGCAGCACCGGGACTAGCGGGTCCTACGAGCAGTACTTC.

The chain carries TRBV5-1 and TRBJ1-1, with D perhaps matching TRBD1 (5 bases). The V gene's germline CDR1 is SGHRS and CDR2 YFSETQ. Trimming removed 0 bases from V and 8 bases from J, with 5 bases in between. This CDR3 contains 11 residues. Here the CDR3 reads CASSLGQEAFF. The CDR3 bases are TGCGCCAGCAGCTTGGGACAGGAAGCTTTCTTT.

The chain couples TRBV4-2 to TRBJ1-1; 8 bases agree with TRBD1. Trimming cost V 3 bases and J 1 base; bases outside gene matches: 4. CDR3 length: 15 amino acids. Germline assignment: CDR1 LGHNA and CDR2 YNFKEQ. CDR3: CASSQDTGGNTEAFF. The CDR3 region has the DNA TGTGCCAGCAGCCAGGATACAGGGGGGAACACTGAAGCTTTCTTT.

This clone has only a few counts. The V gene is TRBV11-3, the J gene TRBJ2-2, with TRBD2 matching 8 bases. The ends lost 3 bases at V and 3 bases at J; junction bases unmatched: 3. There are 15 residues in the CDR3. Germline CDR1 and CDR2: SGHNT and YENEEA. The CDR3 nucleotides are TGTGCCAGCAGCTTCCGGGGGGGCGACACCGGGGAGCTGTTTTTT. Its protein product is CASSFRGGDTGELFF.

This clone turned up a few times. The CDR3 DNA follows: TGTGCCTGGAGTGTGGGGGGGAACTCCTACGAGCAGTACTTC. This sequence encodes CAWSVGGNSYEQYF. The chain recombines TRBV30 with TRBJ2-7; 7 bases are shared with TRBD2. The trim removed 0 bases at V and 0 bases at J, leaving 2 bases unmatched. This CDR3 comprises 14 residues. Germline V CDR1 and CDR2: GTSNPN, SVGIG (reference sequence). Together with reference TRBV30 and TRBJ2-7, the CDR3 gives the full variable domain: SQTIHQWPATLVQPVGSPLSLECTVEGTSNPNLYWYRQAAGRGLQLLFYSVGIGQISSEVPQNLSASRPQDRQFILSSKKLLLSDSGFYLCAWSVGGNSYEQYFGPGTRLTVT.

The V call is TRBV25-1, the J call TRBJ2-3, with 8 bases aligning to TRBD2. The CDR3 loop spans 18 amino acids. CDR1 is MGHDK, CDR2 SYGVNS, per germline. With V trimmed by 3 bases and J by 3 bases, 14 bases remained unmatched. CDR3 DNA sequence: TGTGCCAGCAGTGACCCACGGGTTACGGGAGGGTTAACAGATACGCAGTATTTT. Its translation is CASSDPRVTGGLTDTQYF.

The chain uses TRBV27 and TRBJ1-1; the D gene is possibly TRBD1 (5 bases). The CDR3 runs 13 residues. CDR1 and CDR2 (germline): MNHEY, SMNVEV (reference sequence). The V gene lost 4 bases and the J gene lost 7 bases, with 13 bases spanning the gap. CDR3 sequence: CASSSNLQDEAFF. As DNA, the CDR3 is TGTGCCAGCAGTTCGAACTTACAGGATGAAGCTTTCTTT.

The DNA of the CDR3 is TGTGCCAGTAGTACAGGTGCCGGGACAGGGGGCACTGAAGCTTTCTTT. This encodes CASSTGAGTGGTEAFF. The V and J genes are TRBV19 and TRBJ1-1; 11 nucleotides match TRBD1. CDR1 is LNHDA, CDR2 SQIVND, per germline (reference sequence). The CDR3 contains 16 residues. V lost 4 bases to trimming and J lost 4 bases; unmatched junction nucleotides: 8.

CDR3 sequence: CASSLDRVGTQYF. CDR3 nucleotide sequence: TGTGCCAGCAGCTTAGATCGGGTGGGGACCCAGTACTTC. The chain joins TRBV11-3 to TRBJ2-5, with D unresolved. Germline-derived CDR1 and CDR2 are SGHNT and YENEEA. V lost 0 bases to trimming and J lost 7 bases, with 9 bases between them. CDR3 length: 13 amino acids.

The chain combines TRBV6-1 with TRBJ2-7, with 9 bases aligning to TRBD1. There are 14 residues in the CDR3. With V trimmed by 3 bases and J by 3 bases, 3 bases remained unmatched. Germline V gene sequence: CDR1 MNHNS, CDR2 SASEGT. This chain's CDR3 is CASSEGQGLYEQYF. The DNA of the CDR3 is TGTGCCAGCAGTGAGGGACAGGGACTCTACGAGCAGTACTTC.

The chain recombines TRBV19 with TRBJ1-1; 8 nucleotides agree with TRBD1. The J segment lost 4 bases and the V segment lost 5 bases, leaving 9 bases of the junction unmatched. This CDR3 comprises 15 residues. Looked up from germline, CDR1 is LNHDA and CDR2 is SQIVND (reference sequence). CDR3 coding DNA: TGTGCCAGTAGTCTAGCTCAGGGGGCGACCACTGAAGCTTTCTTT. Its protein is CASSLAQGATTEAFF.

CDR3 sequence: CASKGAPYQETQYF. The CDR3, as DNA: TGTGCCAGCAAGGGGGCCCCGTACCAAGAGACCCAGTACTTC. The chain uses TRBV6-5 and TRBJ2-5, with 7 bases identical to TRBD1. The CDR3 is 14 residues long. Trimming cost V 7 bases and J 0 bases; bases outside gene matches: 5. The germline V gene has CDR1 MNHEY and CDR2 SVGAGI.

This rearrangement joins TRBV6-5 to TRBJ2-5; D remains ambiguous. Trimming pared 6 bases from V and 2 bases from J, leaving 7 bases between. The germline gives CDR1 MNHEY, CDR2 SVGAGI. The CDR3 covers 12 residues. DNA of the CDR3: TGTGCCAGCAGCGCAGGACAAGAGACCCAGTACTTC. Translated, it gives CASSAGQETQYF.

This clone was detected once. This chain uses TRBV14 with TRBJ1-2; no clear D. The CDR3 is 15 amino acids. Germline CDR1 and CDR2: SGHDN and FVKESK. Between the trimmed V and J ends, which lost 0 bases and 4 bases, there was a span of 12 bases. The CDR3, as DNA: TGTGCCAGCAGCCAAGATAGGCGGGGAATCTATGGCTACACCTTC. Its translation is CASSQDRRGIYGYTF.

This clone was seen more than once but under ten times. The V call is TRBV5-6, the J call TRBJ1-1, with D hard to call. This CDR3 spans 14 amino acids. The V gene lost 4 bases and the J gene lost 1 base, with 11 bases spanning the gap. The germline gives CDR1 SGHDT, CDR2 YYEEEE. The CDR3 protein is CASSQDMKNTEAFF. As DNA, the CDR3 is TGTGCCAGCAGCCAAGACATGAAGAACACTGAAGCTTTCTTT. Variable domain in full (rest from reference TRBV5-6 and TRBJ1-1): DAGVTQSPTHLIKTRGQQVTLRCSPKSGHDTVSWYQQALGQGPQFIFQYYEEEERQRGNFPDRFSGHQFPNYSSELNVNALLLGDSALYLCASSQDMKNTEAFFGQGTRLTVV.

Remarks on this clone: Distinct nucleotide sequences in the sample also encode this CDR3. The chain recombines TRBV5-8 with TRBJ2-1; tentative D call: TRBD2 (5 bases). Trimming shortened V by 4 bases and J by 2 bases, and 13 bases separated the two germline ends. The CDR3 runs to 15 residues. Germline-derived CDR1 and CDR2 are SGHTS and YDEGEE. The CDR3 loop is CASSQGLLTYNEQFF. CDR3 coding DNA: TGTGCCAGCAGCCAAGGACTGCTTACCTACAATGAGCAGTTCTTC.

The chain links TRBV11-2 to TRBJ2-5, with D unresolved. This CDR3 has 11 amino acids. The germline V and J ends were trimmed by 3 bases and 5 bases, with 4 bases remaining between them. CDR1 and CDR2 from the germline V gene are SGHAT and FQNNGV. This CDR3 reads CASSFQETQYF. The CDR3 DNA reads as TGTGCCAGCAGCTTTCAGGAGACCCAGTACTTC.

This chain connects TRBV7-3 to TRBJ2-1, with TRBD2 matching 16 bases. The V gene's germline CDR1 is SGHTA and CDR2 FQGTGA. V shed 5 bases, J shed 9 bases, and the junction held 13 bases outside the gene matches. The CDR3 contains 18 residues. The CDR3 DNA is TGTGCCAGCAGCCCGCGGTCCCCGGGACTAGCGGGAGGGAGTGAGCAGTTCTTC. This codes for CASSPRSPGLAGGSEQFF. The variable domain in full, with the rest retrieved from reference TRBV7-3 and TRBJ2-1, is GAGVSQTPSNKVTEKGKYVELRCDPISGHTALYWYRQSLGQGPEFLIYFQGTGAADDSGLPNDRFFAVRPEGSVSTLKIQRTERGDSAVYLCASSPRSPGLAGGSEQFFGPGTRLTVL.

The J gene is TRBJ2-5, the V gene TRBV6-5; 11 bases align to TRBD1. The last part of the DNA fits TRBJ2-7 better; the J call may be wrong. This CDR3 is 14 amino acids long. Germline assignment: CDR1 MNHEY and CDR2 SVGAGI. CDR3 protein: CASSRTGGSYEQYF. The CDR3 DNA reads as TGTGCCAGCAGTCGGACAGGGGGCAGTTACGAGCAGTACTTC.

This chain links TRBV6-6 with TRBJ1-6; D call uncertain. There are 13 residues in the CDR3. V dropped 5 bases and J dropped 18 bases, with 20 bases sitting between them. Germline CDR1 is MNHNY and CDR2 is SVGAGI (reference sequence). The CDR3 DNA reads as TGTGCCAGCAGTAACGACGACCGCGGTCTGCGCCACTTT. As protein: CASSNDDRGLRHF.

The chain joins TRBV11-2 to TRBJ2-7; 7 nucleotides match TRBD2. The germline CDR1 and CDR2 sequences are SGHAT and FQNNGV. Trimming at V came to 0 bases and at J to 0 bases, leaving 11 bases not matched to a gene. The CDR3 length is 18 residues. CDR3 nucleotides: TGTGCCAGCAGCTTAGATCTCCGGCCGGGAGGCAGCTCCTACGAGCAGTACTTC. Protein product: CASSLDLRPGGSSYEQYF.

CDR3 nucleotide sequence: TGTGCCACCCCGGTCAGAAACACCATATATTTT. Protein product: CATPVRNTIYF. The V and J genes are TRBV7-9 and TRBJ1-3; D not resolved. The CDR3 is 11 amino acids. The V end lost 10 bases, the J end lost 5 bases, and 9 bases lay between the germline ends. Per germline, CDR1 SEHNR and CDR2 FQNEAQ (reference sequence).

This chain joins TRBV9 and TRBJ1-6; D might be TRBD1 (5 bases). This CDR3 region has 15 residues. The V end lost 3 bases, the J end lost 7 bases, and 14 bases lay between the germline ends. The V gene's germline CDR1 is SGDLS and CDR2 YYNGEE. CDR3 nucleotide sequence: TGTGCCAGCAGCGCCCTTGGGGCTGGGAATTCACCCCTCCACTTT. Its protein is CASSALGAGNSPLHF.

V and J are TRBV5-4 and TRBJ1-1; D ambiguous. V was trimmed by 2 bases and J by 1 base, leaving 9 bases between them. The CDR3 covers 14 residues. Germline CDR1 is SGHNT and CDR2 is YYREEE (reference sequence). CDR3: CASSFDAGNTEAFF. CDR3 nucleotides: TGTGCCAGCAGCTTTGATGCAGGGAACACTGAAGCTTTCTTT.

This clone has a single count. V is TRBV5-6 and J is TRBJ1-2, with a weak D call TRBD1 (6 bases). V shed 0 bases and J shed 6 bases, with 15 bases lying between them. The germline CDR1 and CDR2 sequences are SGHDT and YYEEEE. The length of the CDR3 is 15 residues. CDR3 nucleotide sequence: TGTGCCAGCAGCTTGGCGGGGGGCTACGGGAATGGCTACACCTTC. This encodes CASSLAGGYGNGYTF.

This chain connects TRBV11-3 to TRBJ2-7; TRBD1 matches 9 bases. This CDR3 is 17 amino acids long. V dropped 2 bases and J dropped 1; count of bases not matched to a gene: 9. Germline assignment: CDR1 SGHNT and CDR2 YENEEA. CDR3 in DNA: TGTGCCAGCAGCTTACCTCGACAGGGGGGATTATCCTACGAGCAGTACTTC. Its protein is CASSLPRQGGLSYEQYF. Complete variable domain (other parts from reference TRBV11-3 and TRBJ2-7): EAGVVQSPRYKIIEKKQPVAFWCNPISGHNTLYWYLQNLGQGPELLIRYENEEAVDDSQLPKDRFSAERLKGVDSTLKIQPAELGDSAVYLCASSLPRQGGLSYEQYFGPGTRLTVT.

This chain uses TRBV11-2 with TRBJ2-5; 8 positions match TRBD2. The V and J ends lost 1 base and 5 bases, in that order; junction bases with no gene match: 6. The length of the CDR3 is 15 residues. The germline V gene encodes CDR1 SGHAT and CDR2 FQNNGV. The CDR3 protein is CASSLVRGGLETQYF. DNA for the CDR3: TGTGCCAGCAGCTTAGTTCGGGGGGGGCTGGAGACCCAGTACTTC.